This TCR beta chain came from a study of T cells in Graves' hyperthyroidism and ophthalmopathy. Points from the study as a whole: Clonotypes that were expanded in thyroid above 0.001 mostly appeared in blood too.

Stable disease denoted Graves' hyperthyroidism without ophthalmopathy progression within 18 months. Orbital computed tomography, thyroid ultrasound, serum thyroxine and TRAb, and clinical symptoms together informed the diagnoses. The CDR3 runs 17 residues. V lost 5 bases to trimming and J lost 7 bases; unmatched junction nucleotides: 12. Amplification targeted TCR beta CDR3 regions from RNA transcripts. A first-round RT-PCR of the TCR CDR3 used the HTBI primer set. Each CDR3 protein gets one entry after TCRdb re-called the multiplex PCR reads with MiXCR. The table records roughly 720,000 distinct CDR3 sequences, 17% of them present only once. This clonotype was observed many times. Its specificity is unknown.

This chain links TRBV12-3 or TRBV12-4 with TRBJ1-6; 9 bases align to TRBD1. Sequenced sample: blood. This sequence was found in a man aged 45 to 65 with Graves' hyperthyroidism. CDR3 protein: CASSPTRPGQGNSPLHF. For the CDR3, the DNA is TGTGCCAGCAGTCCCACTCGCCCGGGACAGGGAAATTCACCCCTCCACTTT.